A selection of T cell receptor beta chains follows, all from one sample in a study of T cell responses to AZD1222 COVID-19 vaccine. Some clones are missing from TCRdb's copy, which holds only in-frame ones; the method was immunoSEQ multiplex PCR. The data contain 150,000 to 200,000 clones, 75% to 95% of them singletons. This sample comprised peripheral blood, obtained on day 0 of AZD1222 vaccination. These receptor sequences come from an adult in good health. CDR3s include the opening cysteine and the closing phenylalanine or tryptophan.

TRBV19	TRBJ1-4	CASSSSQPEKLFF
TRBV27	TRBJ2-7	CASSSGQGAAYEQYF
TRBV12-3/TRBV12-4	TRBJ1-1	CASSLASVGAFF
TRBV9	TRBJ2-1	CASSAPGRGDNEQFF
TRBV29-1	TRBJ2-3	CSVEDRRGDTQYF
TRBV7-2	TRBJ1-2	CASSLGPRQGSDGYTF
TRBV2	TRBJ2-5	CASSEEGRQETQYF
TRBV30	TRBJ1-4	CAWSARRRTNEKLFF
TRBV6-5	TRBJ2-5	CASSQGWRGAETQYF
TRBV11-2	TRBJ2-1	CASSWPPRFNEQFF
TRBV5-6	TRBJ1-6	CASSLTVIANSPLHF